Shown below are 12 T cell receptor beta chains from a single sample sequenced in a study of T cells in Graves' hyperthyroidism and ophthalmopathy. RNA transcripts served as the template for amplifying TCR beta CDR3 regions. HTBI primers were used for first-round RT-PCR of the TCR CDR3. TCRdb itself ran the multiplex PCR reads through MiXCR, one entry per CDR3 protein. Of around 560,000 distinct CDR3 sequences listed, approximately 15% are singletons. The sample consisted of blood. These receptors all come from a young woman with Graves' hyperthyroidism.

This clonotype was counted many times. The CDR3 region is CASSSGSPYEQYF. For the CDR3, the DNA is TGTGCCAGCAGTTCCGGGTCCCCCTACGAGCAGTACTTC. The V gene is TRBV6-1, the J gene TRBJ2-7; D call uncertain. The germline gives CDR1 MNHNS, CDR2 SASEGT. This CDR3 is 13 amino acids long. Trimming took off 5 bases at V and 2 bases at J, with 10 bases between the two ends.

The sample holds many counts of this clonotype. The chain couples TRBV12-3 or TRBV12-4 to TRBJ2-1; 7 bases are shared with TRBD2. There are 16 residues in the CDR3. The V segment lost 3 bases and the J segment 7 bases; nucleotides outside the gene matches: 12. DNA of the CDR3: TGTGCCAGCAGTTTTCGCCCGGGAGGAGCGGGGAATGAGCAGTTCTTC. Protein product: CASSFRPGGAGNEQFF.

Points on this clonotype: A much larger clone lies one base from this, so it may be a read error. The chain recombines TRBV4-1 with TRBJ1-2, with a tentative D call TRBD1 (5 bases). The CDR3 has 16 residues. Germline V gives CDR1 MGHRA, CDR2 YSYEKL. CDR3 loop: CASSQASGNSNYGCTF. CDR3 DNA: TGCGCCAGCAGCCAAGCCTCAGGGAACTCAAACTATGGCTGCACCTTC.

The rearrangement joins TRBV20-1 to TRBJ2-7; no reliable D call. The CDR3 runs 11 residues. Looked up from germline, CDR1 is DFQATT and CDR2 is SNEGSKA (reference sequence). The V end was cut by 0 bases, the J end by 5 bases, with 5 bases between. The CDR3 coding sequence is TGCAGTGCTAGAGATCAAGACGAGCAGTACTTC. Amino acids: CSARDQDEQYF.

In this sample, this clonotype turned up many times. The chain recombines TRBV15 with TRBJ1-1; D not resolved. This CDR3 contains 15 residues. V gave up 0 bases and J gave up 1 base, with 9 bases separating them. Germline CDR1 and CDR2: LNHNV and YYDKDF (reference sequence). The CDR3 region has the DNA TGTGCCACCAGCAGAGATCCTGGTCCGAACACTGAAGCTTTCTTT. Its translation is CATSRDPGPNTEAFF.

This clonotype was detected only a few times. Here the CDR3 reads CASSGPGTSDEQFF. The CDR3 DNA sequence: TGTGCCAGCAGTGGCCCCGGGACTAGCGATGAGCAGTTCTTC. The rearrangement joins TRBV6-4 to TRBJ2-1, with 10 bases that match TRBD2. This CDR3 spans 14 amino acids. Germline V gene lookup returns CDR1 MRHNA and CDR2 SNTAGT. Trimming at V came to 4 bases and at J to 8 bases, leaving 5 bases not matched to a gene.

This clonotype has just a few counts. The V and J genes are TRBV27 and TRBJ2-7; 10 bases align to TRBD1. Losses at the gene ends were 6 bases for V and 3 bases for J; bases not matched to a gene: 11. CDR3 length: 16 amino acids. Germline V gene sequence: CDR1 MNHEY, CDR2 SMNVEV (reference sequence). CDR3 region: CASSRTGGGVVYEQYF. The CDR3 bases are TGTGCCAGCAGCCGGACAGGGGGGGGGGTGGTCTACGAGCAGTACTTC.

Many counts were recorded for this clonotype. This rearrangement joins TRBV7-2 to TRBJ1-2, with D hard to call. The CDR3 sequence is 14 residues long. Trimming took off 2 bases at V and 2 bases at J, with 9 bases between the two ends. The germline CDR1 and CDR2 sequences are SGHTA and FQGNSA. This CDR3 is CASSLIVHNYGYTF. CDR3 bases: TGTGCCAGCAGCTTAATCGTCCACAACTATGGCTACACCTTC.

This clonotype turned up a few times. The chain recombines TRBV7-2 with TRBJ2-7; D gene uncertain. The CDR3 contains 13 residues. V was cut by 1 base and J by 1 base, with 5 bases left in between. Germline loops: CDR1 SGHTA, CDR2 FQGNSA. Here the CDR3 reads CASSLGKSYEQYF. The CDR3, as DNA: TGTGCCAGCAGCTTAGGCAAATCCTACGAGCAGTACTTC.

In its sample, this clonotype was seen many times. The chain uses TRBV20-1 and TRBJ2-5; a possible D gene is TRBD1 (5 bases). V was pared by 4 bases and J by 5 bases, with 11 bases between. Per the germline V gene, CDR1 is DFQATT and CDR2 is SNEGSKA (reference sequence). This CDR3 spans 12 amino acids. Here the CDR3 DNA reads TGCAGTGCTAAACGGTCAGGGGAGACCCAGTACTTC. Translation gives CSAKRSGETQYF.

Only one count was recorded for this clonotype. A much bigger clone sits one base away, suggesting this may be a read error. This sequence joins TRBV28 and TRBJ1-5; D uncertain. From germline, CDR1 is MDHEN and CDR2 SYDVKM. The CDR3 length is 14 residues. CDR3 loop: CASSLPHSNQLQHF. DNA of the CDR3: TGTGCCAGCAGTTTACCCCATAGCAATCAGCTCCAGCATTTT.

The chain couples TRBV2 to TRBJ2-2, with 9 positions matching TRBD1. With V trimmed by 6 bases and J by 4 bases, 9 bases remained unmatched. Germline V CDR1 and CDR2: SNHLY, FYNNEI. This CDR3 contains 16 residues. CDR3 region: CASSCPGQGCTGELFF. The CDR3 DNA sequence: TGTGCCAGCAGCTGCCCGGGACAGGGTTGCACCGGGGAGCTGTTTTTT.